These 20 T cell receptor beta chains originate from one sample sequenced in a study of blood T cells in healthy people across ages. A sample-barcoded 5' primer and a J-beta primer mix were used in a second PCR of roughly 7 to 12 cycles. TCRdb re-derived calls from the 5' RACE reads in MiXCR, one entry per CDR3 protein. The sample shows 1.5 million to 1.9 million distinct CDR3 sequences, roughly 43% of them seen only once. Sequenced sample: blood. The receptor set was obtained from a woman between 18 and 30 years old in good health.

The chain couples TRBV11-2 to TRBJ2-1; D remains unclear. V was shortened by 3 bases and J by 3 bases, with 6 bases between the two germline ends. Germline CDR1 reads SGHAT; CDR2 reads FQNNGV. The CDR3 extends over 13 amino acids. The CDR3: CASSFNNYNEQFF. CDR3 DNA: TGTGCCAGCAGCTTTAACAACTACAATGAGCAGTTCTTC.

This clonotype showed up just once. The chain is built from TRBV20-1 and TRBJ2-7, with TRBD1 matching over 7 bases. The CDR3 has 13 residues. Germline V gene sequence: CDR1 DFQATT, CDR2 SNEGSKA (reference sequence). V lost 6 bases to trimming and J lost 0 bases; unmatched junction nucleotides: 5. The CDR3 reads CSARGQISYEQYF. In nucleotides, the CDR3 is TGCAGTGCGAGGGGACAGATCTCCTACGAGCAGTACTTC.

This clonotype was seen more than once but under ten times. The V call is TRBV7-2, the J call TRBJ2-5; maybe TRBD2 (5 bases). V was shortened by 2 bases and J by 6 bases, with 10 bases between the two germline ends. CDR1 and CDR2 (germline): SGHTA, FQGNSA. CDR3 length: 13 residues. The CDR3: CASSLLLEKTQYF. CDR3 coding DNA: TGTGCCAGCAGCTTACTACTAGAAAAGACCCAGTACTTC.

The chain combines TRBV28 with TRBJ2-1; TRBD2 matches 7 bases. V lost 6 bases and J lost 3; bases outside the gene matches: 11. The CDR3 totals 16 residues. Germline lookup yields CDR1 MDHEN and CDR2 SYDVKM. CDR3 sequence reads: CASSVLGGANYNEQFF. As DNA, the CDR3 is TGTGCCAGCAGCGTATTGGGAGGGGCAAACTACAATGAGCAGTTCTTC.

V and J are TRBV29-1 and TRBJ1-1, with D unclear. Germline-derived CDR1 and CDR2 are SQVTM and ANQGSEA. CDR3 length equals 13 residues. V lost 3 bases, J lost 4 bases, and 12 bases lay in between. DNA of the CDR3: TGCAGCGTTGATGAGCGCCCCGTCACTGAAGCTTTCTTT. This sequence encodes CSVDERPVTEAFF.

In its sample, this clonotype was seen a few times. The gene calls are TRBV6-2 or TRBV6-3 and TRBJ2-3, with TRBD2 matching over 8 bases. The V segment lost 7 bases and the J segment 6 bases; nucleotides outside the gene matches: 18. This CDR3 has 17 residues. The germline gives CDR1 MNHEY, CDR2 SVGEGT. The DNA of the CDR3 is TGTGCCAGCACCAAGAGGGGCGTAGCGGGGTTCGTGGATACGCAGTATTTT. Translating gives CASTKRGVAGFVDTQYF.

This clonotype was observed a few times. The genes are TRBV20-1 and TRBJ1-5; D is unclear. From germline, CDR1 is DFQATT and CDR2 SNEGSKA (reference sequence). The V end was cut by 6 bases, the J end by 0 bases, with 6 bases between. This CDR3 contains 12 residues. CDR3 nucleotide sequence: TGCAGTGCCCCGGGTAGCAATCAGCCCCAGCATTTT. Translated, it gives CSAPGSNQPQHF.

This clonotype appeared a few times. The V call is TRBV7-8, the J call TRBJ1-5, with unresolved D. The CDR3 sequence is 15 residues long. With 5 bases removed from V and 2 bases from J, the gap between germline ends came to 13 bases. Germline CDR1 reads SGHVS; CDR2 reads FQNEAQ. CDR3 DNA sequence: TGTGCCAGCAGCACAACTATCGATCGCAATCAGCCCCAGCATTTT. Translation gives CASSTTIDRNQPQHF.

In the case of this clonotype: One end of the junction does not line up with germline, which may come from a read error. The rearrangement links TRBV29-1 to TRBJ1-4; D is ambiguous. The CDR3 totals 12 residues. Germline CDR1 is SQVTM and CDR2 is ANQGSEA. CDR3 coding DNA: TGCAGCCCGCCCCCCGGCCATGAAAAATTGTTTTTT. This encodes CSPPPGHEKLFF.

To note about this clonotype: Relative to the germline gene, one junction end is altered; a read error may explain this. This sequence joins TRBV6-6 and TRBJ2-7; 8 nucleotides align to TRBD1. The tail of the sequence fits TRBJ2-5 better, so the J call may be wrong. Per germline, CDR1 MNHNY and CDR2 SVGAGI (reference sequence). The CDR3 runs to 15 residues. CDR3 loop: CANSYPTGAGETQYF. The CDR3 coding sequence is TGTGCCAACAGTTACCCGACAGGGGCGGGTGAGACCCAGTACTTC.

CDR3 sequence reads: CASRPDRTLAKNIQYF. The CDR3 DNA reads TGTGCCAGCAGGCCAGACAGGACTTTAGCCAAAAACATTCAGTACTTC. The gene calls are TRBV28 and TRBJ2-4, with a possible D match to TRBD1 (6 bases). V was pared by 6 bases and J by 0 bases, with 15 bases between. The CDR3 loop spans 16 amino acids. In germline, CDR1 is MDHEN, CDR2 SYDVKM.

This clonotype appeared a few times. The gene calls are TRBV7-9 and TRBJ1-2; 7 bases are a match to TRBD1. V lost 11 bases to trimming and J lost 7 bases; unmatched junction nucleotides: 7. The CDR3 is 11 residues long. Germline CDR1 and CDR2: SEHNR and FQNEAQ (reference sequence). CDR3: CAGQDRFGYTF. In nucleotides, the CDR3 is TGTGCCGGACAGGACAGGTTTGGCTACACCTTC.

The rearrangement joins TRBV3-1 to TRBJ2-6; TRBD1 agrees at 7 bases. V lost 4 bases, J lost 9 bases, and 9 bases stayed unmatched. The CDR3 is 15 residues long. The germline CDR1 and CDR2 sequences are LGHDT and YNNKEL (reference sequence). CDR3 in amino acids: CASSLRDSGFNVLTF. CDR3 coding DNA: TGTGCCAGCAGCCTCCGGGACAGTGGGTTCAACGTCCTGACTTTC. Full variable domain (outside the CDR3, taken from reference TRBV3-1 and TRBJ2-6): DTAVSQTPKYLVTQMGNDKSIKCEQNLGHDTMYWYKQDSKKFLKIMFSYNNKELIINETVPNRFSPKSPDKAHLNLHINSLELGDSAVYFCASSLRDSGFNVLTFGAGSRLTVL.

The chain combines TRBV5-6 with TRBJ1-1; tentatively, D is TRBD1 (5 bases). The CDR3 extends over 15 amino acids. The V and J ends lost 2 bases and 5 bases respectively, with 16 bases between them. Germline lookup yields CDR1 SGHDT and CDR2 YYEEEE. CDR3 sequence (DNA): TGTGCCAGCAGCTTTCGTTCCAGGGTGTCTACTGAAGCTTTCTTT. This gives the protein CASSFRSRVSTEAFF.

About this clonotype: One junction end disagrees with the germline gene, perhaps due to a read error. The CDR3 nucleotides are TGTGCCACCAGTAGAGAAAGGACAGCAACTAATGAAAAACTGTTTTTT. Protein sequence: CATSRERTATNEKLFF. The genes are TRBV15 and TRBJ1-4; D might be TRBD1 (6 bases). The CDR3 is 16 residues long. Germline loops: CDR1 LNHNV, CDR2 YYDKDF (reference sequence).

This clonotype was counted between two and nine times. The chain combines TRBV6-2 or TRBV6-3 with TRBJ2-1; no reliable D call. The CDR3 is 12 amino acids. Deletions cut 6 bases from V and 8 bases from J, with 11 bases between. In germline, CDR1 is MNHEY, CDR2 SVGEGT. The DNA of the CDR3 is TGTGCCAGCAGCCGAGAACGCGATGAGCAGTTCTTC. Encoded protein: CASSRERDEQFF.

A few counts support this clonotype. The chain couples TRBV6-5 to TRBJ2-1; the D is unclear. CDR1 and CDR2 from the germline V gene are MNHEY and SVGAGI. Deletions cut 5 bases from V and 4 bases from J, with 12 bases between. The CDR3 consists of 14 residues. In nucleotides, the CDR3 is TGTGCCAGCAGTCAGGCGGTGGATTACAATGAGCAGTTCTTC. Its protein is CASSQAVDYNEQFF.

V and J are TRBV4-2 and TRBJ2-1; D may be TRBD2 (6 bases). The length of the CDR3 is 15 residues. Germline V gene data show CDR1 as LGHNA and CDR2 as YNFKEQ. V was pared by 8 bases and J by 0 bases, with 14 bases between. The CDR3 spells CASGRGGGSYNEQFF. For the CDR3, the DNA is TGTGCCAGCGGGCGGGGCGGAGGCTCCTACAATGAGCAGTTCTTC.

This clonotype came up a few times. The chain carries TRBV6-6 and TRBJ1-2; D uncertain. Trimming stripped 2 bases from V and 6 bases from J, with 10 bases between. Germline CDR1 MNHNY, CDR2 SVGAGI (reference sequence). There are 13 residues in the CDR3. The CDR3 DNA is TGTGCCAGCAGTTACCAGAATGGAAATGGCTACACCTTC. This gives the protein CASSYQNGNGYTF.

The chain combines TRBV7-3 with TRBJ2-1, with 9 positions matching TRBD2. With the DNA end fitting TRBJ2-7 better, the J assignment may be wrong. This CDR3 comprises 18 residues. CDR1 is SGHTA, CDR2 FQGTGA, per germline. The CDR3 nucleotides read TGTGCCAGCAGCTTATCTAGCGGGACGGCCGTTTCCTACAATGAGCAGTACTTC. Translated, it gives CASSLSSGTAVSYNEQYF.